This entry concerns a single T cell receptor (beta chain). The antigen is unknown. The record originates from a study of cytomegalovirus exposure and HLA in healthy donors. Study results and caveats: The study flagged 150 to 200 TCR beta chains as cytomegalovirus-associated. In a later analysis, several top co-occurrence clusters appeared linked to parvovirus B19, influenza, CMV and Epstein-Barr virus.

The PCR contained 60 Vbeta and 13 Jbeta primers. Produced via immunoSEQ multiplex PCR; TCRdb's table is partial and in-frame only. Of roughly 150,000 clones listed, roughly 84% are singletons. CDR1 and CDR2 (germline): SGDLS, YYNGEE. The V segment lost 3 bases and the J segment 4 bases; nucleotides outside the gene matches: 2. The length of the CDR3 is 15 residues. The V and J genes are TRBV9 and TRBJ2-5; the match to TRBD2 covers 14 bases. The sequence was collected from a woman younger than 35 in good health and CMV-seronegative. Sequencing was carried out using PBMCs. CDR3 coding DNA: TGTGCCAGCAGCGGAGGGACTAGCGGGAGAGAGACCCAGTACTTC. Translation: CASSGGTSGRETQYF.